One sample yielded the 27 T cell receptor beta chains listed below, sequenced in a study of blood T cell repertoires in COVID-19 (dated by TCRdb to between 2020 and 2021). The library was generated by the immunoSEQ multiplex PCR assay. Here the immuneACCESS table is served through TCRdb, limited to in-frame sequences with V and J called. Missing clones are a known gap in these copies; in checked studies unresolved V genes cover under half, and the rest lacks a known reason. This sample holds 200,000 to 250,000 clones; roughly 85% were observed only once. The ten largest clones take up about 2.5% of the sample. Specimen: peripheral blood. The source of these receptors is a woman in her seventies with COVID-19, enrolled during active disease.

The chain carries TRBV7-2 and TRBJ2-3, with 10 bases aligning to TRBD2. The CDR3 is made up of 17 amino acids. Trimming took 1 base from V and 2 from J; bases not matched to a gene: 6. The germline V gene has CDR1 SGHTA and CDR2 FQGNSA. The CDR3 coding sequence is TGTGCCAGCAGCTTAGGCCTACTAGCGGGATTCACAGATACGCAGTATTTT. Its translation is CASSLGLLAGFTDTQYF.

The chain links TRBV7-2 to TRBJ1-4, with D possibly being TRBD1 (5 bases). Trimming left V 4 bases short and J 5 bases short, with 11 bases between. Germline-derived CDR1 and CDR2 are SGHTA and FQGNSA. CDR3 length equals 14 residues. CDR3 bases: TGTGCCAGCAGCTCACCAGGGAGGAATGAAAAACTGTTTTTT. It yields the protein CASSSPGRNEKLFF.

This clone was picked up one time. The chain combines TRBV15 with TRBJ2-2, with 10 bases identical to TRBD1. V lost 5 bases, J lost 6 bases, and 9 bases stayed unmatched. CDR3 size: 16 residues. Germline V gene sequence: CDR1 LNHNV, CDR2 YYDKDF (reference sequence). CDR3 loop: CATSPRGDRGAGELFF. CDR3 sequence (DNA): TGTGCCACCAGCCCCCGAGGGGACAGGGGAGCCGGGGAGCTGTTTTTT.

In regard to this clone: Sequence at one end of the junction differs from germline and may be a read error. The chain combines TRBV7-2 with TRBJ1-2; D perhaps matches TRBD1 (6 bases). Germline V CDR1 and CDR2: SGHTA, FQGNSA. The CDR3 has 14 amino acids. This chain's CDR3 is CASGFGGARYGYTF. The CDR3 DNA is TGTGCCAGCGGCTTTGGGGGGGCGCGGTATGGCTACACCTTC.

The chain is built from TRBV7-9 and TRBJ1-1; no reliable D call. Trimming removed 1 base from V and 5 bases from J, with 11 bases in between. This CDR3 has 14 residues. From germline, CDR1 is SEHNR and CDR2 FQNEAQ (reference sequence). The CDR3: CASSLGGGDTEAFF. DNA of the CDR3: TGTGCCAGCAGCTTAGGAGGCGGGGATACTGAAGCTTTCTTT.

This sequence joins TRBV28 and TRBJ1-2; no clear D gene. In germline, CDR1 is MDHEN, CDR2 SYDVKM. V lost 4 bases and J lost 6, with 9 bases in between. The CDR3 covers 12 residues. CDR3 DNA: TGTGCCAGCAGTTCCCCCGTTGATGGCTACACCTTC. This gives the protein CASSSPVDGYTF.

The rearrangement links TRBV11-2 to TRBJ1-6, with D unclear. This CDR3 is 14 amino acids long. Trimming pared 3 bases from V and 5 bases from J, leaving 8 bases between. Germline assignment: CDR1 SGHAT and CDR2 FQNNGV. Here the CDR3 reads CASSFSGDNSPLHF. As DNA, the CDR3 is TGTGCCAGCAGCTTCAGCGGGGATAATTCACCCCTCCACTTT.

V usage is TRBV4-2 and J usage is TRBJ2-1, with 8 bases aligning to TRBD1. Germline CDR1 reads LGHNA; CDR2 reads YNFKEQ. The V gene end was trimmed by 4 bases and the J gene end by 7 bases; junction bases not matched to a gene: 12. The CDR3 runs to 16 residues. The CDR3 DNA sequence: TGTGCCAGCAGCCCGCGAATCGGACAGGGTGGGAATGAGCAGTTCTTC. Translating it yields CASSPRIGQGGNEQFF.

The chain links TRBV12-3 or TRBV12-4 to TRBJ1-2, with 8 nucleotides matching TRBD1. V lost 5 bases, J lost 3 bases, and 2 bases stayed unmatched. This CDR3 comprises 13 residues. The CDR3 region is CASSAQGDYGYTF. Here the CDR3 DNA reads TGTGCCAGCAGTGCACAGGGGGACTATGGCTACACCTTC.

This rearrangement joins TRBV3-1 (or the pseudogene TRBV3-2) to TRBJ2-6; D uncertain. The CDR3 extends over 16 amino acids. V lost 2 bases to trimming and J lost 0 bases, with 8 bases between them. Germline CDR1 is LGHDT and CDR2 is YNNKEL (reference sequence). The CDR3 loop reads CASSQHAISGANVLTF. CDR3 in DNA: TGTGCCAGCAGCCAACATGCTATCTCTGGGGCCAACGTCCTGACTTTC.

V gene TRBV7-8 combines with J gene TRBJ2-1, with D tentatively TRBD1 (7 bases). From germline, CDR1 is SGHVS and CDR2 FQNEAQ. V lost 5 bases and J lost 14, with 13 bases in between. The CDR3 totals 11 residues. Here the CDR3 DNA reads TGTGCCAGCAGCCCTGACAGGGAGGAGTTCTTC. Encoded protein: CASSPDREEFF.

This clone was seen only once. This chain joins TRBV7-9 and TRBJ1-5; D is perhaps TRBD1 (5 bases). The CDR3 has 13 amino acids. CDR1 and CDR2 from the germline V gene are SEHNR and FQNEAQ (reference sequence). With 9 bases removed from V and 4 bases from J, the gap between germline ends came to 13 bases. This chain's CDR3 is CASRDSVNQPQHF. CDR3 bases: TGTGCCAGTCGAGACAGTGTTAATCAGCCCCAGCATTTT.

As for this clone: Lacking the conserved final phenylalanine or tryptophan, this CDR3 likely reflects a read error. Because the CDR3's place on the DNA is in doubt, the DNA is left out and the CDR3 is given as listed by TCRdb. Here the CDR3 reads CASRGTGVVL. This sequence joins TRBV6-6 and TRBJ1-3; the table names TRBD1, a call not compared with the DNA. Germline CDR1 and CDR2: MNHNY and SVGAGI (reference sequence). The CDR3 comprises 10 residues, both ends counted.

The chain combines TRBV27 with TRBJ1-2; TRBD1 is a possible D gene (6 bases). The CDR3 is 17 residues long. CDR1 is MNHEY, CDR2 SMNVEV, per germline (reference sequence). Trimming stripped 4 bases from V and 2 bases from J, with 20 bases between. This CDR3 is CASSSMGARGGNYGYTF. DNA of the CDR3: TGTGCCAGCAGTTCGATGGGGGCGAGGGGCGGGAACTATGGCTACACCTTC.

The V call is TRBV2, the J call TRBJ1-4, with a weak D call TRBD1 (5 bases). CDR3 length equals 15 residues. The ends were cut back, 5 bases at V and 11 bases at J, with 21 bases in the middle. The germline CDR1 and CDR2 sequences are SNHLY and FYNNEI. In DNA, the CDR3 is TGTGCCAGCAGTTTTGGGGCGAGCCCCGTGGGGAAACTGTTTTTT. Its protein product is CASSFGASPVGKLFF.

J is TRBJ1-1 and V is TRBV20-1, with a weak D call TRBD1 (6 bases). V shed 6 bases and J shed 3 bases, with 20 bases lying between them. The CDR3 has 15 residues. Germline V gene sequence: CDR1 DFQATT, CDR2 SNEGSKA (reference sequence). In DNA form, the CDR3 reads TGCAGTGCCAGTCCCCGCGACAGGCCTTACACTGAAGCTTTCTTT. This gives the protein CSASPRDRPYTEAFF.

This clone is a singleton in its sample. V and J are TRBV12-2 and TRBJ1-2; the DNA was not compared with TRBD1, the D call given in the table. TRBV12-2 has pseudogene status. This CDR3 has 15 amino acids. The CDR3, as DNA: TGTGCAAGTCGCTTAGGCAGGGGGCGGATTGATGGCTACACCTTC. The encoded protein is CASRLGRGRIDGYTF.

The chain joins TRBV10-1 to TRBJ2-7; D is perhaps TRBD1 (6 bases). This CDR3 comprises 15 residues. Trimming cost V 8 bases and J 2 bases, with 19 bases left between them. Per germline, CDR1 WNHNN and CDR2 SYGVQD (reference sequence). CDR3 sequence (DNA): TGCGCCAGCGGACATGCCATCAGGGGTACCTACGAGCAGTACTTC. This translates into CASGHAIRGTYEQYF.

DNA for the CDR3: TGCGCCAGCAGGAGCCGACAGGGTCACACTGAAGCTTTCTTT. Residues: CASRSRQGHTEAFF. V and J are TRBV10-1 and TRBJ1-1; TRBD1 matches at 7 bases. Germline CDR1 and CDR2: WNHNN and SYGVQD (reference sequence). CDR3 length: 14 residues. Losses at the gene ends were 6 bases for V and 3 bases for J; bases not matched to a gene: 7.

CDR3 residues: CASSLYSGGSSYEQYF. Here the CDR3 DNA reads TGTGCCAGCAGCTTATATAGCGGGGGCAGCTCCTACGAGCAGTACTTC. The chain has TRBV7-2 and TRBJ2-7; 9 nucleotides agree with TRBD2. Germline CDR1 SGHTA, CDR2 FQGNSA. This CDR3 is built from 16 residues. V shed 2 bases, J shed 0 bases, and the junction held 5 bases outside the gene matches.

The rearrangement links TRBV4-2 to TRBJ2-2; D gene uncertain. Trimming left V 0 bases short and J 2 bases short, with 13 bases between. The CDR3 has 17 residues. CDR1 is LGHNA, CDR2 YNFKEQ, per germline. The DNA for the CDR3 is TGTGCCAGCAGCCAAGACGTCACAATTCGAAACACCGGGGAGCTGTTTTTT. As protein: CASSQDVTIRNTGELFF.

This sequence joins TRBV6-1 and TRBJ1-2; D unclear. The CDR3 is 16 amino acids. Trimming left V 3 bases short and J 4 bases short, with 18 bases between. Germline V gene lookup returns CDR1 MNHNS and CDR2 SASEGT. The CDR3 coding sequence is TGTGCCAGCAGTGAGAGGGAGGCCAACGTAGTCTATGGCTACACCTTC. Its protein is CASSEREANVVYGYTF.

CDR3 sequence reads: CASSIYLGQANYGYTF. As DNA, the CDR3 is TGTGCCAGTAGTATCTATTTGGGGCAGGCTAACTATGGCTACACCTTC. The chain joins TRBV19 to TRBJ1-2, with D possibly TRBD1 on 5 matching bases. CDR1 and CDR2 from the germline V gene are LNHDA and SQIVND (reference sequence). This CDR3 spans 16 amino acids. V was clipped by 3 bases and J by 0 bases, with 14 bases between them.

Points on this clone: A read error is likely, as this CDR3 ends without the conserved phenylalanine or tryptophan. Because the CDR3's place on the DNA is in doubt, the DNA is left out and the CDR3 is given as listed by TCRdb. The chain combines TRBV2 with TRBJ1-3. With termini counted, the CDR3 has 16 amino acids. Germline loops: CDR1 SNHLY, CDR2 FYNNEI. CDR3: CASNGGGEGGAHLLSL.

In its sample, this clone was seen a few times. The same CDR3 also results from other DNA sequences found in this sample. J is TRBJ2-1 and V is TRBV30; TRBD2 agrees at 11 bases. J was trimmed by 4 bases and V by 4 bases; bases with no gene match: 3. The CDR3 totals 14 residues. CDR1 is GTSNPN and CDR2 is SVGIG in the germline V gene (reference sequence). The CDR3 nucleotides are TGTGCCTGGACCGGGACTAGCGGATACAATGAGCAGTTCTTC. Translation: CAWTGTSGYNEQFF.

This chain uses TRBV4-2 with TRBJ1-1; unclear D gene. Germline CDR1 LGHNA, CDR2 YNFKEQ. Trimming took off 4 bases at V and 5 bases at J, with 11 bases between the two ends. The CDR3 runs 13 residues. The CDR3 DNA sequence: TGTGCCAGCAGCCCCAGACTCGGAACTGAAGCTTTCTTT. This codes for CASSPRLGTEAFF.

The CDR3 DNA reads as TGTGCCACCAGTGATTTAATCGGACAGGTACACACCGGGGAGCTGTTTTTT. Its translation: CATSDLIGQVHTGELFF. The chain uses TRBV24-1 and TRBJ2-2, with 7 positions matching TRBD1. J gave up 3 bases and V 1 base, and 7 bases lay outside the gene matches. CDR1 KGHDR and CDR2 SFDVKD come from the germline V gene. This CDR3 is 17 amino acids long.